These 10 T cell receptor beta chains share one sample of origin, sequenced in a study of CD8 T cells in ankylosing spondylitis. TCRdb reanalysed the 5' RACE reads using MiXCR and keeps one entry per CDR3 protein. Of around 230,000 distinct CDR3 sequences in the sample, less than 9.5% were seen once. The sample comprised blood, either unsorted or a sorted T cell fraction (not recorded which). Receptor source: a female donor with ankylosing spondylitis or in good health (not recorded which).

This clonotype has a handful of counts. The genes are TRBV12-3 or TRBV12-4 and TRBJ2-7, with unresolved D. The CDR3 length is 14 residues. The ends were cut back, 1 base at V and 3 bases at J, with 10 bases in the middle. As DNA, the CDR3 is TGTGCCAGCAGTTTAGAGAAGGGTAACTACGAGCAGTACTTC. This gives the protein CASSLEKGNYEQYF.

This clonotype was detected ten times or more. The chain employs TRBV12-3 or TRBV12-4 and TRBJ1-4, with D perhaps matching TRBD1 (5 bases). Between the trimmed V and J ends, which lost 2 bases and 0 bases, there was a span of 7 bases. This CDR3 comprises 15 residues. CDR3 nucleotide sequence: TGTGCCAGCAGTTTAACAGGCCCAACTAATGAAAAACTGTTTTTT. Its translation: CASSLTGPTNEKLFF.

This clonotype has ten or more counts. The chain uses TRBV20-1 and TRBJ1-1; D possibly corresponds to TRBD1 (5 bases). V was trimmed by 5 bases and J by 0 bases, leaving 13 bases between them. CDR3 length: 14 amino acids. The germline gives CDR1 DFQATT, CDR2 SNEGSKA (reference sequence). DNA for the CDR3: TGCAGTGCTCCGAGGGGCAGGGTGAACACTGAAGCTTTCTTT. This sequence encodes CSAPRGRVNTEAFF.

In its sample, this clonotype was seen many times. The chain combines TRBV14 with TRBJ1-2; 7 bases map to TRBD1. The ends lost 4 bases at V and 8 bases at J; junction bases unmatched: 10. This CDR3 comprises 14 residues. Germline CDR1 reads SGHDN; CDR2 reads FVKESK. This CDR3 reads CASSPRQGSGGYTF. The DNA for the CDR3 is TGTGCCAGCAGCCCCCGACAGGGCTCAGGAGGCTACACCTTC. The entire variable domain, with the rest obtained from reference TRBV14 and TRBJ1-2, is as follows: EAGVTQFPSHSVIEKGQTVTLRCDPISGHDNLYWYRRVMGKEIKFLLHFVKESKQDESGMPNNRFLAERTGGTYSTLKVQPAELEDSGVYFCASSPRQGSGGYTFGSGTRLTVV.

This clonotype was observed at least ten times. The chain recombines TRBV12-3 or TRBV12-4 with TRBJ2-3; 7 nucleotides align to TRBD2. J lost 1 base, V lost 8 bases, and 6 bases had no gene match. This CDR3 comprises 14 residues. CDR3 in DNA: TGTGCCAGCGGGCCTAGCGGCCGCACAGATACGCAGTATTTT. Translated, it gives CASGPSGRTDTQYF.

This clonotype has at least ten counts. This chain joins TRBV6-2 or TRBV6-3 and TRBJ2-4, with 7 bases aligning to TRBD1. The CDR3 loop spans 13 amino acids. Germline V gene sequence: CDR1 MNHEY, CDR2 SVGEGT. J gave up 9 bases and V 2 bases, and 4 bases lay outside the gene matches. The CDR3 here is CASSYDRAGIQYF. As DNA, the CDR3 is TGTGCCAGCAGTTACGACAGGGCGGGCATTCAGTACTTC.

This sequence joins TRBV20-1 and TRBJ2-7; tentatively, D is TRBD2 (6 bases). Germline V gene sequence: CDR1 DFQATT, CDR2 SNEGSKA (reference sequence). The CDR3 consists of 13 residues. Trimming took off 3 bases at V and 0 bases at J, with 9 bases between the two ends. The CDR3 spells CSASGSVSYEQYF. CDR3 DNA: TGCAGTGCTAGCGGGAGCGTCTCCTACGAGCAGTACTTC.

This clonotype was seen ten or more times. The rearrangement links TRBV7-2 to TRBJ1-1; D is unresolved. The CDR3 spans 14 residues. Per germline, CDR1 SGHTA and CDR2 FQGNSA. Trimming took off 1 base at V and 4 bases at J, with 10 bases between the two ends. The CDR3 coding sequence is TGTGCCAGCAGCTTAGGTTCCCCTTCCACTGAAGCTTTCTTT. The encoded protein is CASSLGSPSTEAFF.

J is TRBJ1-4 and V is TRBV11-2; no firm D call. V lost 0 bases to trimming and J lost 5 bases, with 10 bases between them. The CDR3 totals 15 residues. The germline V gene encodes CDR1 SGHAT and CDR2 FQNNGV. CDR3 bases: TGTGCCAGCAGCTTAGATGGCGGTAAAAATGAAAAACTGTTTTTT. Its translation is CASSLDGGKNEKLFF. Full variable domain (outside the CDR3, taken from reference TRBV11-2 and TRBJ1-4): EAGVAQSPRYKIIEKRQSVAFWCNPISGHATLYWYQQILGQGPKLLIQFQNNGVVDDSQLPKDRFSAERLKGVDSTLKIQPAKLEDSAVYLCASSLDGGKNEKLFFGSGTQLSVL.

In the case of this clonotype: This may come from a read error, since a much larger clone is one base off. The V and J genes are TRBV20-1 and TRBJ2-1; TRBD2 aligns across 12 bases. Germline CDR1 reads DFQATT; CDR2 reads SNEGSKA (reference sequence). The CDR3 covers 17 residues. The CDR3 spells CSASRTSGASSYNEQLF. CDR3 coding DNA: TGCAGTGCTAGCAGGACTAGCGGGGCTAGCTCCTACAATGAGCAGCTCTTC.